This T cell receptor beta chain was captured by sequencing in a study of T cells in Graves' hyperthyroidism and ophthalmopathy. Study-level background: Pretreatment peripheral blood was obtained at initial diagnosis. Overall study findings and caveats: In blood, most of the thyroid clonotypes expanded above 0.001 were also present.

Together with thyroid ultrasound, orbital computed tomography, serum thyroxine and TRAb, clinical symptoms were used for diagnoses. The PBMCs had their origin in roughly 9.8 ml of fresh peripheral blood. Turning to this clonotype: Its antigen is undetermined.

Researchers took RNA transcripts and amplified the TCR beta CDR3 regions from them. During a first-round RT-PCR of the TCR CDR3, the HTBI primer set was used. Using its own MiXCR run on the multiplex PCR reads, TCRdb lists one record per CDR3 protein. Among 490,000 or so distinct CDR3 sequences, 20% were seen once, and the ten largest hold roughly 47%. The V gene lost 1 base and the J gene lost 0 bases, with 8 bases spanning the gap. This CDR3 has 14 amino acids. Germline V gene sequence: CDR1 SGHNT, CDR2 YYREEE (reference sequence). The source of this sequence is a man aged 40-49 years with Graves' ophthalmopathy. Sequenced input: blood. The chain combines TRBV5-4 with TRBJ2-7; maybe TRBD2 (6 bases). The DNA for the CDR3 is TGTGCCAGCAGCTTGCACGGGAGCTCCTACGAGCAGTACTTC. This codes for CASSLHGSSYEQYF.